This T cell receptor beta chain is drawn from a study of T cell responses to AZD1222 COVID-19 vaccine. Whole-study results and caveats: Donors were chiefly white British, with a greater number of females, and clonal diversity was perhaps underestimated. Scientists sampled the repertoires only once the peak T cell response had passed.

In regard to this clone: The antigen is undetermined.

Sequenced by immunoSEQ multiplex PCR; TCRdb stores in-frame clones only, minus some. The sample has 85,000 to 110,000 clones, approximately 89% seen once. The CDR3 is 13 residues long. Germline-derived CDR1 and CDR2 are KGHSH and LQKENI. V was shortened by 5 bases and J by 1 base, with 9 bases between the two germline ends. This receptor was obtained from an adult in good health. Sequenced here: peripheral blood, sampled on day 0 of AZD1222 vaccination. The gene calls are TRBV18 and TRBJ2-7; D not resolved. The CDR3 spells CASSATDSYEQYF. The DNA of the CDR3 is TGTGCCAGCTCAGCCACAGATTCCTACGAGCAGTACTTC. Combining the CDR3 with reference TRBV18 and TRBJ2-7 gives the whole variable domain NAGVMQNPRHLVRRRGQEARLRCSPMKGHSHVYWYRQLPEEGLKFMVYLQKENIIDESGMPKERFSAEFPKEGPSILRIQQVVRGDSAAYFCASSATDSYEQYFGPGTRLTVT.